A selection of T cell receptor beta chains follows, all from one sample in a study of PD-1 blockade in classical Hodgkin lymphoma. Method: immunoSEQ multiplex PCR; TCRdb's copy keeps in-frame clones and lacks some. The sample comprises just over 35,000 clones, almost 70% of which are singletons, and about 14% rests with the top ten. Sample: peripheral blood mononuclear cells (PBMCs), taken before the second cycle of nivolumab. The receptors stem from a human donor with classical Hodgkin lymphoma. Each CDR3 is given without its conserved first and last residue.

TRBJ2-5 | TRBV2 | ASSDFGTSGGPYQETQY
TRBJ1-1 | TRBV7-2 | ASSLRGQRRAF
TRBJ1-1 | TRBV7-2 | ASSPGQFNTEAF
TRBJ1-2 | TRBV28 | ASSFGQGYGYT
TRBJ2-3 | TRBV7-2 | ASSLFSGRTADTQY
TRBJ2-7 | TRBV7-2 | ASSLNRVSYEQY
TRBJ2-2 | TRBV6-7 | ASAGGALTGELF
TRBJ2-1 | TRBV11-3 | ASSASGGTYNEQF
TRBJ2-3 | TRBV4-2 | ASSQGSGAGTDTQY
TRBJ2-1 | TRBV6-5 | ASRTGQGTYNEQF
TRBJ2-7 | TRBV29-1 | SVDDGTYEQY
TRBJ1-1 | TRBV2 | ASSLDRNTEAF
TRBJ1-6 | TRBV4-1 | ASSQVDLVVTSPLH
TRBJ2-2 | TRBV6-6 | ASWVNGELF
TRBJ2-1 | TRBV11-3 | ASSLTHRTNEQF
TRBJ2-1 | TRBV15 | ATSRDQGSYNEQF
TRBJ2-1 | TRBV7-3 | ASSSRLGNEQF
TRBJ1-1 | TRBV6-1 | AIVERGVTEAF
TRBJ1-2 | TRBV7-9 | ASSLHSVNYGYT
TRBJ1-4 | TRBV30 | AWSVQGAWEKLF
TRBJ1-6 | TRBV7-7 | ASSPHSPYLPLH
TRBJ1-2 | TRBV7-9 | ASSFRDRVGGYT
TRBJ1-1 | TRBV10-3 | ATGKNTEAF
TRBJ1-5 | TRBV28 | ASSLLRNQPQH
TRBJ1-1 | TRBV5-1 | ASSLNLQNTEAF
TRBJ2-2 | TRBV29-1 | SAWRDTGELF
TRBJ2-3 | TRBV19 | ASSIGGTYTDTQY
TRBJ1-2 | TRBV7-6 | ASGLALYGYT
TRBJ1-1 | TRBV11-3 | ASSSRQGTNTEGAF
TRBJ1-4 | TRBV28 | ASSLSTGVGEKLF
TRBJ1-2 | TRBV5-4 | ASSLGAQGYT
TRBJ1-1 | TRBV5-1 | ASSSGRNTEAF
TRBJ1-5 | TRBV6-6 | ASTVPGQGGNQPQH
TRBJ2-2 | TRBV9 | ASSVASGTGELF
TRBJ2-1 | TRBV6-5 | ASSYSWGANEQF
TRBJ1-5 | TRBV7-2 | ASSLVTNSNQPQH
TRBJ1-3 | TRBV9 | ASSVQGSPLGGNTIY
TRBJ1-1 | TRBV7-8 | ASSLGQVALSEAF
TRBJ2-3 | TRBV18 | ASSPTDTQY